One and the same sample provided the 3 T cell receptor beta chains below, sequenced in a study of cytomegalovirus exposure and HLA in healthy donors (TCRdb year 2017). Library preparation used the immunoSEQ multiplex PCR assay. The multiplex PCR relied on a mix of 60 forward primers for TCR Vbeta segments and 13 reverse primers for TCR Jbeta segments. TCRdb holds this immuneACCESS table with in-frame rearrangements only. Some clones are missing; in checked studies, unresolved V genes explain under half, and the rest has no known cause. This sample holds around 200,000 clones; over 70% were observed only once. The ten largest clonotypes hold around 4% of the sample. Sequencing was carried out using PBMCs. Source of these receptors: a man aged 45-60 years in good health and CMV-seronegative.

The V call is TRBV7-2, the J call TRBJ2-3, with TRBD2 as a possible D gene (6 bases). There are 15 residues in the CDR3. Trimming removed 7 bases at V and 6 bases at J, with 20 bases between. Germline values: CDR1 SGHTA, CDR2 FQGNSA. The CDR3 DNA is TGTGCCAGCACCTATACGACCCCGGGGGTTGATACGCAGTATTTT. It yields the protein CASTYTTPGVDTQYF.

CDR3 in DNA: TGTGCCAGCAGCCTGAGACAGAGCTCTGGGGCCAACGTCCTGACTTTC. It yields the protein CASSLRQSSGANVLTF. The chain combines TRBV7-8 with TRBJ2-6, with D possibly matching TRBD1 (5 bases). From germline, CDR1 is SGHVS and CDR2 FQNEAQ. The CDR3 sequence is 16 residues long. V was clipped by 5 bases and J by 0 bases, with 11 bases between them.

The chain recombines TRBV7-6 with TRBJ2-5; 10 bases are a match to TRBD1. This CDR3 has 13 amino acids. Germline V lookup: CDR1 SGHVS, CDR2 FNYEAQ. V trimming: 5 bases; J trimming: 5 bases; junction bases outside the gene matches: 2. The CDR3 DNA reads TGTGCCAGCAGCCTGACAGGGGGCGAGACCCAGTACTTC. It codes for CASSLTGGETQYF.